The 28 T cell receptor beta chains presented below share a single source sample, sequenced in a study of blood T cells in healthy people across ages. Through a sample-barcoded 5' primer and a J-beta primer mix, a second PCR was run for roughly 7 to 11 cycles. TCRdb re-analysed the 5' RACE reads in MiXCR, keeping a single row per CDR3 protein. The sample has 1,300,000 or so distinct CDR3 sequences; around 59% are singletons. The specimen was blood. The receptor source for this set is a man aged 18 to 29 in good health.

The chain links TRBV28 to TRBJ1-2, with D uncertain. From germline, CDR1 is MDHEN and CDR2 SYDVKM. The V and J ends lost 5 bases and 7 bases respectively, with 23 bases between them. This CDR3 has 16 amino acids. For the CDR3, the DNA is TGTGCCAGCAGTATGCGGGTTGGACCGACGCTTGGTGGCTACACCTTC. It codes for CASSMRVGPTLGGYTF.

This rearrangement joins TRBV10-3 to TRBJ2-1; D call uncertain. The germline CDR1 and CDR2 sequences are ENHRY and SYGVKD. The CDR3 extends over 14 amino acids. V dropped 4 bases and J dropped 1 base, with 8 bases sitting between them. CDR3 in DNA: TGTGCCATCAGTGGAAACGGGTCCTACAATGAGCAGTTCTTC. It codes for CAISGNGSYNEQFF.

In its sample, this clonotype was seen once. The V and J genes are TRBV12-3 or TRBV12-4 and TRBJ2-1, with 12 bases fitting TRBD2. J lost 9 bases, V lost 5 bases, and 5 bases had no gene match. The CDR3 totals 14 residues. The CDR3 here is CASSRTSGVCEQFF. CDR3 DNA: TGTGCCAGCAGTCGGACTAGCGGGGTCTGTGAGCAGTTCTTC.

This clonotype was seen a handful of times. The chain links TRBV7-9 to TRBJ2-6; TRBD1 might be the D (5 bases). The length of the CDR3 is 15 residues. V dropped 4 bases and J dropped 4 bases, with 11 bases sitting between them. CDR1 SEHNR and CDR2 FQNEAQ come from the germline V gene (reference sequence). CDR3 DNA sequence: TGTGCCAGCAGCTCCTCAGGGTCCGGGGCCAACGTCCTGACTTTC. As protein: CASSSSGSGANVLTF. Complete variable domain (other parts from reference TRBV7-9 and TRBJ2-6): DTGVSQNPRHKITKRGQNVTFRCDPISEHNRLYWYRQTLGQGPEFLTYFQNEAQLEKSRLLSDRFSAERPKGSFSTLEIQRTEQGDSAMYLCASSSSGSGANVLTFGAGSRLTVL.

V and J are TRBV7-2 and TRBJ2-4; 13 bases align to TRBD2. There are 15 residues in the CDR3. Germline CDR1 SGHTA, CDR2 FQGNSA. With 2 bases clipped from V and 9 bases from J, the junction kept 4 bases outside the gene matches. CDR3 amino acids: CASSLTSGGAGIQYF. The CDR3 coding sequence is TGTGCCAGCAGCTTAACTAGCGGGGGGGCGGGCATTCAGTACTTC.

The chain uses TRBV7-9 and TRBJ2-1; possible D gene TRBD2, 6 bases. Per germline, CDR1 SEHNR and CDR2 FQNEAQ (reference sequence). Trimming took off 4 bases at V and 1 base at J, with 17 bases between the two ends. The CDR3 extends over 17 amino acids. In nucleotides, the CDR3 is TGTGCCAGCAGCTCCGGGACTCTTCCTGAATCCTACAATGAGCAGTTCTTC. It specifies CASSSGTLPESYNEQFF.

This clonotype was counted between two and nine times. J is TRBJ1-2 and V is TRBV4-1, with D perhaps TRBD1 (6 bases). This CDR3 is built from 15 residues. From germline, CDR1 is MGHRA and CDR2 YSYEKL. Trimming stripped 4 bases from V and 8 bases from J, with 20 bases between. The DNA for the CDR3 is TGCGCCAGCAGCCCCCGACAGGAACCTCTCCGAGGCTACACCTTC. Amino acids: CASSPRQEPLRGYTF.

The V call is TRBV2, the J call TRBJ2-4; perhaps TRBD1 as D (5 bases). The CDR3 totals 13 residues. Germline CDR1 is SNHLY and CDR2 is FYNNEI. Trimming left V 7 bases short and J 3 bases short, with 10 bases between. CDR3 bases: TGTGCCAGCAACGGACAAGGCAAAAACATTCAGTACTTC. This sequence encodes CASNGQGKNIQYF.

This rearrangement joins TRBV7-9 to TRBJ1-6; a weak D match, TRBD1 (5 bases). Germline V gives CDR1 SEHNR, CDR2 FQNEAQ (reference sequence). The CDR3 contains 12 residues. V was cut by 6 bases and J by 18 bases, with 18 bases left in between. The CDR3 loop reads CASSYRDAAPHF. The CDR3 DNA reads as TGTGCCAGCAGTTACCGGGACGCGGCCCCCCACTTT.

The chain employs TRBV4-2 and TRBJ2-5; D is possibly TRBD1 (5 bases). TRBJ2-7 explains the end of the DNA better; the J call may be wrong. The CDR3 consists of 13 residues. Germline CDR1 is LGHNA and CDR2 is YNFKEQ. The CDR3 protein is CASSQVTGGEQYF. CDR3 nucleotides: TGTGCCAGCAGCCAAGTAACAGGCGGCGAGCAGTACTTC.

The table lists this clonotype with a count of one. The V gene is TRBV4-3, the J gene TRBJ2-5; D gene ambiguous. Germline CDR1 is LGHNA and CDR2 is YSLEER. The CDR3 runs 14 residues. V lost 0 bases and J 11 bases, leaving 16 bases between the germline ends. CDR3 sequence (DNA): TGCGCCAGCAGCCAAGATCGTAAAGGCCCCTGGCAGTACTTC. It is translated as CASSQDRKGPWQYF.

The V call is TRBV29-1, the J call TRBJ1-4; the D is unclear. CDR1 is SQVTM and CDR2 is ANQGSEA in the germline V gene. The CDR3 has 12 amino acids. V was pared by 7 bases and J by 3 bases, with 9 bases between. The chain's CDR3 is CSARRANEKLFF. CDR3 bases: TGCAGCGCGCGCCGAGCTAATGAAAAACTGTTTTTT. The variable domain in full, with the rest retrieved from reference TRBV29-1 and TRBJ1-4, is SAVISQKPSRDICQRGTSLTIQCQVDSQVTMMFWYRQQPGQSLTLIATANQGSEATYESGFVIDKFPISRPNLTFSTLTVSNMSPEDSSIYLCSARRANEKLFFGSGTQLSVL.

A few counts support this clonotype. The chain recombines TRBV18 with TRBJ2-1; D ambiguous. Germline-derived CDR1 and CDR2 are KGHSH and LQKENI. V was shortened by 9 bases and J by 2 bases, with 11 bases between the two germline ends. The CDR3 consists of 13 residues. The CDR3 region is CASLRSPYNEQFF. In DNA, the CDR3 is TGTGCCAGTCTCAGAAGCCCCTACAATGAGCAGTTCTTC.

Here the CDR3 reads CSARRQPEAFF. CDR3 sequence (DNA): TGCAGTGCTAGAAGACAGCCTGAAGCTTTCTTT. V is TRBV20-1 and J is TRBJ1-1; a weak D match, TRBD1 (5 bases). V was pared by 2 bases and J by 6 bases, with 7 bases between. Germline values: CDR1 DFQATT, CDR2 SNEGSKA (reference sequence). CDR3 size: 11 residues.

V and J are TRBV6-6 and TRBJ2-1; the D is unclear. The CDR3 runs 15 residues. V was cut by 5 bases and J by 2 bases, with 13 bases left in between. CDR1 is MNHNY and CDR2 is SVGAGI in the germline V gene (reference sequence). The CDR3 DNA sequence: TGTGCCAGCAGTAGCGACAACCTCCCCTACAATGAGCAGTTCTTC. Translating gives CASSSDNLPYNEQFF.

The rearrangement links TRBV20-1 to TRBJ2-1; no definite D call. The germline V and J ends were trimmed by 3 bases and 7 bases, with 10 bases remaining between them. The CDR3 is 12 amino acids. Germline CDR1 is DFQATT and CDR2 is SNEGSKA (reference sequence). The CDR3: CSASRILNEQFF. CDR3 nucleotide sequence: TGCAGTGCTAGTAGAATCCTTAATGAGCAGTTCTTC.

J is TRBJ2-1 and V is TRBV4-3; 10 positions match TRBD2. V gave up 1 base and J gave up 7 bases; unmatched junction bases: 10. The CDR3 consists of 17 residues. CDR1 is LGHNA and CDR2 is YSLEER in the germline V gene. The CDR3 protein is CASSQGGLAGVPNEQFF. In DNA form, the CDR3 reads TGCGCCAGCAGCCAAGGAGGTCTAGCGGGGGTCCCAAATGAGCAGTTCTTC.

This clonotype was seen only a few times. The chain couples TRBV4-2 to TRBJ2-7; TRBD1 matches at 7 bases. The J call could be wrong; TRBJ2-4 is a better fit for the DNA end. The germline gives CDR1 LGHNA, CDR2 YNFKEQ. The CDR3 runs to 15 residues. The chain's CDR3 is CASSQERGTENIQYF. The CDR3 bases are TGTGCCAGCAGCCAAGAAAGGGGGACAGAAAACATTCAGTACTTC.

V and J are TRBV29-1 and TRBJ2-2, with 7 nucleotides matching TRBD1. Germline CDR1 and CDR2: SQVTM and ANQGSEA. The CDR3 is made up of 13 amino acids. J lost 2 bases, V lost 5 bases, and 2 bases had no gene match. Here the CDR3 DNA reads TGCAGCGTTCGGGACAGTAACACCGGGGAGCTGTTTTTT. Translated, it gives CSVRDSNTGELFF.

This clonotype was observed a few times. The CDR3 coding sequence is TGCGCCAGCAGCCAAGAAGGGATGTCCAAAAACATTCAGTACTTC. It codes for CASSQEGMSKNIQYF. This chain joins TRBV4-3 and TRBJ2-4; D ambiguous. The CDR3 is made up of 15 amino acids. Germline V gene data show CDR1 as LGHNA and CDR2 as YSLEER. Trimming took off 0 bases at V and 2 bases at J, with 8 bases between the two ends.

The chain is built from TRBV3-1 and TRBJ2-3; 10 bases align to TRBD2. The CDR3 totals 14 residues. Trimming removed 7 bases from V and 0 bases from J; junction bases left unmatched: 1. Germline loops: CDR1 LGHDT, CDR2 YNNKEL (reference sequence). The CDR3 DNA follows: TGTGCCAGCAAGACTAGCGGGAGCACAGATACGCAGTATTTT. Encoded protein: CASKTSGSTDTQYF.

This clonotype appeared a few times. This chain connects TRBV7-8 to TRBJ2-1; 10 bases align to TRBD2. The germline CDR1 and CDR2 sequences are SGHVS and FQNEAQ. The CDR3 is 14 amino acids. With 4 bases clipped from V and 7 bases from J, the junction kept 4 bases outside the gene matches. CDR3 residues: CASSSLGLANEQFF. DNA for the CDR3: TGTGCCAGCAGCTCCTTGGGACTAGCGAATGAGCAGTTCTTC.

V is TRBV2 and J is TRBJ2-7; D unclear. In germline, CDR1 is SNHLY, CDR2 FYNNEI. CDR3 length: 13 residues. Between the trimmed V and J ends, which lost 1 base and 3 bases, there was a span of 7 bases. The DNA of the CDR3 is TGTGCCAGCAGTGAAGTTCGCAACTACGAGCAGTACTTC. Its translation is CASSEVRNYEQYF.

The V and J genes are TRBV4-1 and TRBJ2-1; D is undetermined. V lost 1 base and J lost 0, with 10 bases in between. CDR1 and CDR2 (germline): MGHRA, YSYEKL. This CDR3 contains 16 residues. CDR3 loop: CASSQGQAYSYNEQFF. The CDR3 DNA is TGCGCCAGCAGCCAAGGGCAGGCCTACTCCTACAATGAGCAGTTCTTC.

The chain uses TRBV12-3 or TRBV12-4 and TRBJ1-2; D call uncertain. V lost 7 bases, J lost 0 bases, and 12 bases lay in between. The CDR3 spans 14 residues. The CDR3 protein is CASTYGPANYGYTF. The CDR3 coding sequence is TGTGCCAGCACCTACGGACCGGCTAACTATGGCTACACCTTC.

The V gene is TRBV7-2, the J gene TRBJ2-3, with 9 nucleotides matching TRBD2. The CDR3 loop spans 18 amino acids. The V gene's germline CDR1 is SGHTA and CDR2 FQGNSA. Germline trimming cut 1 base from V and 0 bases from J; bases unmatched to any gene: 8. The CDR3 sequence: CASSLGPRGRVSTDTQYF. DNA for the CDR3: TGTGCCAGCAGCTTAGGTCCGCGCGGGAGGGTTAGCACAGATACGCAGTATTTT.

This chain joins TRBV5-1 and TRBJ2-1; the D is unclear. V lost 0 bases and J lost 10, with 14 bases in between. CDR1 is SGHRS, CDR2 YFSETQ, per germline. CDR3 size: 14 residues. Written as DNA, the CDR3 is TGCGCCAGCAGCTTGGGACTCCTAGGTGGCGAGCAGTTCTTC. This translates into CASSLGLLGGEQFF.

The CDR3 loop reads CASSSPSATPSRNTIYF. The CDR3 bases are TGTGCCAGCAGTTCCCCGTCAGCCACACCCTCCAGAAACACCATATATTTT. V is TRBV28 and J is TRBJ1-3; D uncertain. V lost 4 bases, J lost 5 bases, and 21 bases lay in between. CDR1 is MDHEN and CDR2 is SYDVKM in the germline V gene. There are 17 residues in the CDR3.